This TCR beta chain was captured in a study of shared clonotypes between healthy human individuals. Genomic DNA per cell subset filled all wells of several immunoSEQ plates. Only in-frame clones appear in the TCRdb table, and some are missing; sequencing was by immunoSEQ multiplex PCR. The repertoire holds about 2 million clones, with roughly 94% as singletons. J gave up 0 bases and V 4 bases, and 9 bases lay outside the gene matches. CDR1 and CDR2 from the germline V gene are SGDLS and YYNGEE. This CDR3 contains 16 residues. Positively selected for CCR7, the CD45RO-negative cells used as naive CD8 cells excluded terminally differentiated effector memory CD45RA+ cells.

This clonotype was sampled from a young man in good health. The material sequenced was naive CD8+ T cells sorted from blood. The genes are TRBV9 and TRBJ2-5; 7 bases match TRBD2. Here the CDR3 reads CASSSSGGTYQETQYF. In nucleotides, the CDR3 is TGTGCCAGCAGCAGCTCCGGGGGGACGTACCAAGAGACCCAGTACTTC. The variable domain in full, with the rest retrieved from reference TRBV9 and TRBJ2-5, is DSGVTQTPKHLITATGQRVTLRCSPRSGDLSVYWYQQSLDQGLQFLIQYYNGEERAKGNILERFSAQQFPDLHSELNLSSLELGDSALYFCASSSSGGTYQETQYFGPGTRLLVL.